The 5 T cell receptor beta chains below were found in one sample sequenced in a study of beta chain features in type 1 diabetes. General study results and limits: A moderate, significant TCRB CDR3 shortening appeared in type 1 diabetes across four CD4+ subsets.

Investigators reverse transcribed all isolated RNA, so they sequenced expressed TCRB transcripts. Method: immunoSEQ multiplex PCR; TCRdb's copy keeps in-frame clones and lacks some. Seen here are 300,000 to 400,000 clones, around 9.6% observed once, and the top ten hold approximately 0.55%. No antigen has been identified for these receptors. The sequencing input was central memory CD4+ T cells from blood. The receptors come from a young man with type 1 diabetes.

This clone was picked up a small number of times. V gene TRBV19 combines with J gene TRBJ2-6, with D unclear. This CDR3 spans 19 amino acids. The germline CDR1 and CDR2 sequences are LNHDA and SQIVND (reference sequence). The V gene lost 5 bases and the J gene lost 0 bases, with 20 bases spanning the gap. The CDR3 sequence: CASSPAPSQVSSGANVLTF. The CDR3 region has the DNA TGTGCCAGTAGTCCGGCACCAAGCCAAGTAAGCTCTGGGGCCAACGTCCTGACTTTC.

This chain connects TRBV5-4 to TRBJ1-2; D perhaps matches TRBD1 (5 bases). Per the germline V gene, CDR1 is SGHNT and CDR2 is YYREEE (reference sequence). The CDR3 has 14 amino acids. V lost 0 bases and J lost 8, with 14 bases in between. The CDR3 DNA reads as TGTGCCAGCAGCTTGGTTACCGGGTGGGGCGGCTACACCTTC. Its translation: CASSLVTGWGGYTF. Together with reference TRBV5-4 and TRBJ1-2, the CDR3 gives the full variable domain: ETGVTQSPTHLIKTRGQQVTLRCSSQSGHNTVSWYQQALGQGPQFIFQYYREEENGRGNFPPRFSGLQFPNYSSELNVNALELDDSALYLCASSLVTGWGGYTFGSGTRLTVV.

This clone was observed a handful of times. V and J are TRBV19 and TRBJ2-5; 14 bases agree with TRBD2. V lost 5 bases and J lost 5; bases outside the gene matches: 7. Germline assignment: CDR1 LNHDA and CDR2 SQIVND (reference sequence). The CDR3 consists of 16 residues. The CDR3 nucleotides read TGTGCCAGTAGTCCGATGCGACTAGCGGGAGGGGAGACCCAGTACTTC. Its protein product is CASSPMRLAGGETQYF.

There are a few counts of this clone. CDR3 loop: CASSLGQGAYGYTF. The CDR3 nucleotides read TGTGCCAGCAGCCTTGGACAGGGTGCCTATGGCTACACCTTC. The rearrangement joins TRBV7-9 to TRBJ1-2, with 8 bases fitting TRBD1. V lost 5 bases to trimming and J lost 4 bases; unmatched junction nucleotides: 6. Germline assignment: CDR1 SEHNR and CDR2 FQNEAQ (reference sequence). CDR3 length: 14 amino acids.

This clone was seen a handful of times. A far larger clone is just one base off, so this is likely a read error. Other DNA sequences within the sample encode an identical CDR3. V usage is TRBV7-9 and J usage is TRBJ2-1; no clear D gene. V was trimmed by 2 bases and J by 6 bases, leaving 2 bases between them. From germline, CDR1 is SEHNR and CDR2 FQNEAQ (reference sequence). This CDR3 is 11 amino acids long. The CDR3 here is CASSLINEQFF. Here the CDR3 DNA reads TGTGCCAGCAGCTTAATCAATGAGCAGTTCTTC.